This TCR beta chain was documented in a study of T-cell reconstitution after alpha-beta-depleted transplantation in children. Broader study findings: Alpha-beta T cells present about two months after transplant were reported to originate from several hundred expanded graft clones.

For TCRbeta, the library was prepared with unique molecular identifiers. From the PCR reads, TCRdb called clonotypes with MiXCR, one entry per CDR3 protein. The sample consists of 500,000 or so distinct CDR3 sequences, over 10% of them appearing once. Turning to this clonotype: Its antigen is undetermined.

This CDR3 spans 13 amino acids. The V and J ends lost 5 bases and 7 bases respectively, with 13 bases between them. Germline lookup yields CDR1 SGHTA and CDR2 FQGTGA. The chain is built from TRBV7-3 and TRBJ2-3, with D unresolved. The specimen comprised PBMCs, mostly from graft donor cells, sampled 180 days after TCRalphabeta/CD19-depleted stem cell transplant. The TCR comes from a female patient between 2 and 10 years old who had a stem cell transplant for aplastic anemia, so the T cells may come from the graft donor. CDR3 nucleotides: TGTGCCAGCAGCCCCTCCCGAGACTATACGCAGTATTTT. Residues: CASSPSRDYTQYF.